One sample yielded the 18 T cell receptor beta chains listed below, sequenced in a study of blood T cell repertoires in COVID-19. Assay: immunoSEQ multiplex PCR; the TCRdb copy retains only in-frame clones and omits some. Of 90,000 to 130,000 clones detected, 65% to 90% appear once; the ten largest clones hold about 17%. Sample: peripheral blood. These receptors all stem from a woman aged 60-75 years with acute or convalescent COVID-19.

V is TRBV9 and J is TRBJ2-1, with TRBD1 as a possible D gene (6 bases). The V gene lost 0 bases and the J gene lost 9 bases, with 19 bases spanning the gap. Germline assignment: CDR1 SGDLS and CDR2 YYNGEE. CDR3 size: 16 residues. The CDR3 reads CASSVVGTGSFFEQFF. In DNA form, the CDR3 reads TGTGCCAGCAGCGTAGTGGGAACAGGGTCTTTTTTTGAGCAGTTCTTC.

The chain combines TRBV30 with TRBJ2-7, with 8 nucleotides matching TRBD1. The CDR3 totals 13 residues. The J segment lost 1 base and the V segment lost 5 bases, leaving 4 bases of the junction unmatched. Germline assignment: CDR1 GTSNPN and CDR2 SVGIG (reference sequence). The CDR3 here is CAWAGQGSYEQYF. The DNA for the CDR3 is TGTGCCTGGGCCGGACAGGGTTCCTACGAGCAGTACTTC.

The chain employs TRBV7-2 and TRBJ2-7, with TRBD2 identical over 10 bases. Losses at the gene ends were 6 bases for V and 3 bases for J; bases not matched to a gene: 11. The CDR3 consists of 16 residues. Germline loops: CDR1 SGHTA, CDR2 FQGNSA. CDR3 amino acids: CASSSSLAGANYEQYF. CDR3 bases: TGTGCCAGCAGTTCAAGCCTAGCGGGGGCAAACTACGAGCAGTACTTC.

The V gene is TRBV11-2, the J gene TRBJ1-1; TRBD1 matches 8 bases. V lost 1 base and J lost 1; bases outside the gene matches: 5. Germline CDR1 is SGHAT and CDR2 is FQNNGV. The CDR3 contains 16 residues. CDR3 coding DNA: TGTGCCAGCAGCTTAGGGCCAGGGGGCAGGAACACTGAAGCTTTCTTT. This translates into CASSLGPGGRNTEAFF.

The J gene is TRBJ2-5, the V gene TRBV7-9; TRBD2 matches at 9 bases. The ends lost 5 bases at V and 5 bases at J; junction bases unmatched: 15. CDR1 is SEHNR and CDR2 is FQNEAQ in the germline V gene (reference sequence). This CDR3 spans 17 amino acids. The CDR3 DNA sequence: TGTGCCAGCAGCCTATGGGCTAGCGGGGAATTAATTGAGACCCAGTACTTC. Its translation is CASSLWASGELIETQYF.

The chain uses TRBV10-3 and TRBJ1-5; D remains unclear. Per germline, CDR1 ENHRY and CDR2 SYGVKD. Trimming cost V 6 bases and J 3 bases, with 6 bases left between them. This CDR3 contains 12 residues. The CDR3 nucleotides read TGTGCCATCAGGGCAGACAATCAGCCCCAGCATTTT. Translated: CAIRADNQPQHF.

The rearrangement uses TRBV28 and TRBJ2-5; a weak D match, TRBD2 (6 bases). V dropped 4 bases and J dropped 2 bases, with 11 bases sitting between them. Germline values: CDR1 MDHEN, CDR2 SYDVKM. CDR3 length equals 14 residues. In DNA, the CDR3 is TGTGCCAGCAGTTGGCGGGGAAGGCAAGAGACCCAGTACTTC. Amino acid sequence: CASSWRGRQETQYF. The full variable domain, its missing parts supplied by reference TRBV28 and TRBJ2-5, is DVKVTQSSRYLVKRTGEKVFLECVQDMDHENMFWYRQDPGLGLRLIYFSYDVKMKEKGDIPEGYSVSREKKERFSLILESASTNQTSMYLCASSWRGRQETQYFGPGTRLLVL.

This clone was seen a single time. The chain has TRBV20-1 and TRBJ1-4; D gene ambiguous. The germline gives CDR1 DFQATT, CDR2 SNEGSKA (reference sequence). CDR3 length equals 11 residues. Here the CDR3 DNA reads TGCATGCTGCCCCTAAATGAAAAACTGTTTTTT. It codes for CMLPLNEKLFF.

V usage is TRBV19 and J usage is TRBJ2-5; TRBD2 matches at 11 bases. Germline V gene sequence: CDR1 LNHDA, CDR2 SQIVND (reference sequence). The CDR3 totals 15 residues. V lost 10 bases to trimming and J lost 5 bases; unmatched junction nucleotides: 12. CDR3 DNA: TGTGCCACAGCCATAGCGGGGGGGCTGATGGAGACCCAGTACTTC. As protein: CATAIAGGLMETQYF.

This sequence joins TRBV11-3 and TRBJ1-1; D remains ambiguous. The germline gives CDR1 SGHNT, CDR2 YENEEA. The CDR3 runs 14 residues. Trimming left V 3 bases short and J 6 bases short, with 14 bases between. The CDR3 spells CASSFLGKTAEAFF. CDR3 sequence (DNA): TGTGCCAGCAGCTTCCTCGGGAAAACGGCTGAAGCTTTCTTT.

This rearrangement joins TRBV7-9 to TRBJ1-1; no reliable D call. This CDR3 region has 13 residues. The V gene lost 2 bases and the J gene lost 5 bases, with 9 bases spanning the gap. Germline values: CDR1 SEHNR, CDR2 FQNEAQ (reference sequence). The CDR3 region is CASSLQVYTEAFF. The CDR3 DNA reads as TGTGCCAGCAGCTTACAGGTTTATACTGAAGCTTTCTTT.

This chain links TRBV19 with TRBJ2-5; possible D gene TRBD1, 6 bases. This CDR3 has 13 residues. The V end was cut by 6 bases, the J end by 2 bases, with 10 bases between. In germline, CDR1 is LNHDA, CDR2 SQIVND (reference sequence). The CDR3 DNA sequence: TGTGCCAGTAGCCCGGACAGTCAAGAGACCCAGTACTTC. Its translation: CASSPDSQETQYF.

The J gene is TRBJ2-2, the V gene TRBV9; 7 positions agree with TRBD1. This CDR3 contains 16 residues. V trimming: 4 bases; J trimming: 1 base; junction bases outside the gene matches: 7. Germline-derived CDR1 and CDR2 are SGDLS and YYNGEE. The CDR3 DNA reads TGTGCCAGCAGCCTAAGAGGGACAGAGAACACCGGGGAGCTGTTTTTT. Its translation is CASSLRGTENTGELFF.

The V call is TRBV11-1, the J call TRBJ2-7; possibly TRBD2 for D (6 bases). Germline V gene lookup returns CDR1 SGHAT and CDR2 FQDESV (reference sequence). V lost 1 base, J lost 3 bases, and 13 bases lay in between. The CDR3 has 15 amino acids. In DNA form, the CDR3 reads TGTGCCAGCAGCTTAGGAGTAGCGGAGGACTACGAGCAGTACTTC. This sequence encodes CASSLGVAEDYEQYF.

J is TRBJ2-7 and V is TRBV27; D unresolved. Germline V CDR1 and CDR2: MNHEY, SMNVEV (reference sequence). CDR3 length: 13 residues. V was clipped by 8 bases and J by 0 bases, with 11 bases between them. CDR3 nucleotides: TGTGCCAGCTCCTATCGGGTCTCCTACGAGCAGTACTTC. Amino acid sequence: CASSYRVSYEQYF.

This clone was picked up a small number of times. This chain connects TRBV30 to TRBJ1-5, with 11 bases aligning to TRBD1. CDR1 is GTSNPN, CDR2 SVGIG, per germline (reference sequence). The CDR3 is made up of 15 amino acids. The junction had 4 bases not matched to a gene; V was cut back by 3 bases and J by 3 bases. For the CDR3, the DNA is TGTGCCTGGAGAAGGACAGGGGGCTACAATCAGCCCCAGCATTTT. Its translation: CAWRRTGGYNQPQHF.

The chain links TRBV19 to TRBJ1-1; D uncertain. Germline loops: CDR1 LNHDA, CDR2 SQIVND (reference sequence). Trimming left V 3 bases short and J 1 base short, with 9 bases between. The CDR3 loop spans 14 amino acids. In nucleotides, the CDR3 is TGTGCCAGTAGTATCATAGCGGGGAACACTGAAGCTTTCTTT. Protein: CASSIIAGNTEAFF.

The chain carries TRBV6-5 and TRBJ2-1; 12 positions agree with TRBD2. There are 15 residues in the CDR3. Germline V gives CDR1 MNHEY, CDR2 SVGAGI. V gave up 7 bases and J gave up 4 bases; unmatched junction bases: 5. CDR3 in DNA: TGTGCCAGCAACCCTAGCGGGGGGGCGTACAATGAGCAGTTCTTC. This translates into CASNPSGGAYNEQFF.